These T cell receptor beta chains were read from a single sample in a study of T cells in Graves' hyperthyroidism and ophthalmopathy. Each CDR3 protein gets one entry after TCRdb re-called the multiplex PCR reads with MiXCR. Here the sample spans almost 350,000 distinct CDR3 sequences, 15% to 20% being singletons. Sequenced input: blood. Receptor source: a middle-aged woman with Graves' ophthalmopathy. The CDR3 runs from the conserved cysteine through the conserved F or W. D genes are given only for firm matches. Clone size is stated in some rows and not others, as once, few, many or a class when expanded.

abundance,d_gene,j_gene,v_gene,CDR3aa,CDR3nt
many,.,TRBJ1-5,TRBV28,CASSIFGNQPQHF,TGTGCCAGCAGTATATTTGGCAATCAGCCCCAGCATTTT
many,.,TRBJ1-5,TRBV15,CATSRTTIQGVQPQHF,TGTGCCACCAGCAGAACGACGATTCAAGGCGTCCAGCCCCAGCATTTT
many,.,TRBJ2-2,TRBV12-3/TRBV12-4,CATLRGAGELFF,TGTGCCACCCTAAGGGGGGCCGGGGAGCTGTTTTTT
many,.,TRBJ1-1,TRBV20-1,CSAMSGTEAFF,TGCAGTGCTATGTCGGGAACTGAAGCTTTCTTT
.,TRBD2,TRBJ2-2,TRBV6-5,CASSFRGGVNPGELFF,TGTGCCAGCAGTTTCCGGGGGGGCGTAAATCCCGGGGAGCTGTTTTTT
.,.,TRBJ1-6,TRBV20-1,CSAKRGLLGDSPLHF,TGCAGTGCTAAAAGGGGCCTCCTGGGAGATTCACCCCTCCACTTT
.,.,TRBJ1-2,TRBV11-2,CASSLDGGRDGYTF,TGTGCCAGCAGCTTGGATGGGGGCCGGGATGGCTACACCTTC
.,TRBD2,TRBJ2-7,TRBV6-1,CASRGLATYEQYF,TGTGCCAGCAGGGGACTAGCAACTTACGAGCAGTACTTC
many,.,TRBJ2-5,TRBV24-1,CATSDLQETQYF,TGTGCCACCAGTGATCTCCAAGAGACCCAGTACTTC
few,.,TRBJ1-2,TRBV30,CAWIRSTTTNYGYTF,TGTGCCTGGATACGGTCCACAACTACTAACTATGGCTACACCTTC
many,.,TRBJ1-2,TRBV9,CASSVGARAGLGYGYTF,TGTGCCAGCAGCGTAGGGGCTAGGGCAGGACTGGGCTATGGCTACACCTTC
many,TRBD1,TRBJ1-5,TRBV19,CASSILLTGVQPQHF,TGTGCCAGTAGTATACTCTTGACAGGGGTTCAGCCCCAGCATTTT